Each of the 11 T cell receptor beta chains below was sequenced from the same sample in a study. TCRdb independently ran MiXCR on the RT-PCR reads; one entry per CDR3 protein. The sample lists about 700,000 distinct CDR3 sequences; more than 13% were seen once. The sample consisted of memory CD4+ T cells from blood. These receptor sequences come from a female donor in good health, serving as a healthy control.

The rearrangement uses TRBV7-3 and TRBJ1-6, with D possibly being TRBD1 (6 bases). CDR1 SGHTA and CDR2 FQGTGA come from the germline V gene. The CDR3 length is 16 residues. The V end lost 2 bases, the J end lost 7 bases, and 15 bases lay between the germline ends. The chain's CDR3 is CASSLHIRGLNSPLHF. CDR3 in DNA: TGTGCCAGCAGCTTACACATCCGGGGGCTAAATTCACCCCTCCACTTT.

This clonotype appeared a few times. The genes are TRBV10-3 and TRBJ2-2, with D tentatively TRBD2 (5 bases). This CDR3 spans 15 amino acids. CDR1 and CDR2 (germline): ENHRY, SYGVKD. V was shortened by 0 bases and J by 3 bases, with 8 bases between the two germline ends. The CDR3 nucleotides read TGTGCCATCAGTGAGTCGACGGGGTACACCGGGGAGCTGTTTTTT. Translation gives CAISESTGYTGELFF.

Only a few counts were recorded for this clonotype. The V call is TRBV6-6, the J call TRBJ1-5; D is perhaps TRBD1 (5 bases). This CDR3 region has 15 residues. The germline gives CDR1 MNHNY, CDR2 SVGAGI (reference sequence). Deletions cut 4 bases from V and 2 bases from J, with 12 bases between. CDR3 in DNA: TGTGCCAGCAGTTTTCAGGGAGCCGGCAATCAGCCCCAGCATTTT. Translation: CASSFQGAGNQPQHF.

The sample holds many counts of this clonotype. The chain employs TRBV5-1 and TRBJ2-7; no clear D. V gave up 1 base and J gave up 3 bases, with 8 bases separating them. The CDR3 is made up of 13 amino acids. CDR1 is SGHRS and CDR2 is YFSETQ in the germline V gene. CDR3 nucleotides: TGCGCCAGCAGCTTGCAGGACGTCTACGAGCAGTACTTC. As protein: CASSLQDVYEQYF. The full variable domain, rest sourced from reference TRBV5-1 and TRBJ2-7, is KAGVTQTPRYLIKTRGQQVTLSCSPISGHRSVSWYQQTPGQGLQFLFEYFSETQRNKGNFPGRFSGRQFSNSRSEMNVSTLELGDSALYLCASSLQDVYEQYFGPGTRLTVT.

On this clonotype: Germline is not matched at one junction end, which may reflect a read error. The V gene is TRBV18, the J gene TRBJ1-1, with no clear D. CDR3 length: 14 residues. Germline loops: CDR1 KGHSH, CDR2 LQKENI. The CDR3 DNA sequence: TGTGCCAGCTCACCAACTATGCAGAACACTGAAGCTTTATTT. As protein: CASSPTMQNTEALF. Drawing the rest from reference TRBV18 and TRBJ1-1, the complete variable domain is NAGVMQNPRHLVRRRGQEARLRCSPMKGHSHVYWYRQLPEEGLKFMVYLQKENIIDESGMPKERFSAEFPKEGPSILRIQQVVRGDSAAYFCASSPTMQNTEALFGQGTRLTVV.

The table lists this clonotype with many counts. The chain employs TRBV12-3 or TRBV12-4 and TRBJ2-1, with D possibly being TRBD2 (5 bases). The CDR3 runs 13 residues. V gave up 8 bases and J gave up 3 bases, with 11 bases separating them. The CDR3 spells CASREGIYNEQFF. As DNA, the CDR3 is TGTGCCAGCCGGGAAGGGATCTACAATGAGCAGTTCTTC.

The rearrangement joins TRBV28 to TRBJ2-1, with 7 bases matching TRBD2. V trimming: 6 bases; J trimming: 2 bases; junction bases outside the gene matches: 7. The CDR3 runs 15 residues. CDR1 is MDHEN and CDR2 is SYDVKM in the germline V gene. CDR3 DNA: TGTGCCAGCAGCCAACCAGCGGGGACCTACAATGAGCAGTTCTTC. It encodes CASSQPAGTYNEQFF.

The rearrangement joins TRBV5-1 to TRBJ2-7; 7 bases are shared with TRBD1. V gave up 8 bases and J gave up 4 bases; unmatched junction bases: 12. The CDR3 is 14 amino acids. Germline V CDR1 and CDR2: SGHRS, YFSETQ. Here the CDR3 reads CASSDRVLSYEQYF. DNA for the CDR3: TGCGCCAGTTCAGACAGGGTCCTTTCTTACGAGCAGTACTTC.

This clonotype was seen repeatedly, ten times or more. J is TRBJ1-2 and V is TRBV7-9; D ambiguous. The CDR3 is 14 residues long. The ends were cut back, 1 base at V and 0 bases at J, with 6 bases in the middle. Per germline, CDR1 SEHNR and CDR2 FQNEAQ (reference sequence). The CDR3 coding sequence is TGTGCCAGCAGCTTAGGAACGCCTAACTATGGCTACACCTTC. Its protein is CASSLGTPNYGYTF.

This clonotype has more than one count but fewer than ten. CDR3 sequence: CASDTSGTGELFF. Here the CDR3 DNA reads TGTGCCAGCGATACTAGTGGCACCGGGGAGCTGTTTTTT. The V gene is TRBV6-5, the J gene TRBJ2-2; maybe TRBD2 (5 bases). Germline CDR1 is MNHEY and CDR2 is SVGAGI. Trimming took off 8 bases at V and 4 bases at J, with 11 bases between the two ends. The CDR3 extends over 13 amino acids.

This clonotype was counted ten times or more. V gene TRBV20-1 combines with J gene TRBJ1-2, with 7 nucleotides matching TRBD1. The CDR3 contains 14 residues. Trimming cost V 5 bases and J 2 bases; bases outside gene matches: 8. The germline V gene encodes CDR1 DFQATT and CDR2 SNEGSKA (reference sequence). The CDR3 nucleotides are TGCAGTGCTTCCAGCGGGACAGCAAACTATGGCTACACCTTC. Amino acids: CSASSGTANYGYTF.